These 5 T cell receptor beta chains originate from one sample sequenced in a study of blood T cells in healthy people across ages (dated by TCRdb to between 2015 and 2017). Library preparation employed 5' RACE. Sequenced using an Illumina HiSeq 2500. A second PCR of roughly 6 to 11 cycles was run with a J-beta primer mix and a sample-barcoded 5' primer. TCRdb reprocessed the public reads (quality trimming at Q25 with fastp, clone calling with MiXCR) and kept in-frame beta chains. Entries are consolidated by CDR3 protein sequence, retaining the most common genes and DNA. A total of roughly 1,500,000 distinct CDR3 sequences appear in this sample, roughly 45% of them only once. The ten biggest clones cover around 8% of the sample. Specimen: blood. The receptor set was obtained from a woman younger than 30 in good health.

V is TRBV6-5 and J is TRBJ2-6; no clear D gene. This CDR3 is 16 amino acids long. V was clipped by 0 bases and J by 0 bases, with 6 bases between them. Germline V gene data show CDR1 as MNHEY and CDR2 as SVGAGI. This CDR3 is CASSYSRYSGANVLTF. The CDR3 bases are TGTGCCAGCAGTTACTCTCGGTACTCTGGGGCCAACGTCCTGACTTTC.

This clonotype appeared a few times. The CDR3 reads CASRPRTGTDTQYF. CDR3 in DNA: TGTGCCAGCAGACCTCGGACAGGGACAGATACGCAGTATTTT. V usage is TRBV6-6 and J usage is TRBJ2-3; 8 bases line up with TRBD1. V shed 6 bases and J 3 bases; nucleotides not matched to a gene: 5. Germline CDR1 is MNHNY and CDR2 is SVGAGI (reference sequence). The CDR3 length is 14 residues.

The chain is built from TRBV7-6 and TRBJ2-1; possibly TRBD2 for D (5 bases). The V gene's germline CDR1 is SGHVS and CDR2 FNYEAQ. This CDR3 spans 20 amino acids. The V end lost 1 base, the J end lost 0 bases, and 22 bases lay between the germline ends. The chain's CDR3 is CASSLGSASFGESSYNEQFF. The CDR3, as DNA: TGTGCCAGCAGCTTAGGAAGTGCGAGTTTTGGGGAGAGCTCCTACAATGAGCAGTTCTTC.

This clonotype was found many times. V usage is TRBV10-3 and J usage is TRBJ2-7; D gene ambiguous. V dropped 8 bases and J dropped 0 bases, with 14 bases sitting between them. The CDR3 spans 14 residues. Germline V lookup: CDR1 ENHRY, CDR2 SYGVKD. CDR3 coding DNA: TGTGCCATCGGGCTCGGCACCGTCTCCTACGAGCAGTACTTC. It encodes CAIGLGTVSYEQYF.

This clonotype was detected many times. The chain carries TRBV4-1 and TRBJ1-1, with 10 bases that match TRBD1. Germline CDR1 is MGHRA and CDR2 is YSYEKL. The CDR3 has 15 amino acids. The V and J ends lost 4 bases and 7 bases, in that order; junction bases with no gene match: 9. The CDR3 reads CASSLAVRTGGEAFF. Here the CDR3 DNA reads TGCGCCAGCAGCCTAGCTGTCCGGACAGGGGGTGAAGCTTTCTTT.